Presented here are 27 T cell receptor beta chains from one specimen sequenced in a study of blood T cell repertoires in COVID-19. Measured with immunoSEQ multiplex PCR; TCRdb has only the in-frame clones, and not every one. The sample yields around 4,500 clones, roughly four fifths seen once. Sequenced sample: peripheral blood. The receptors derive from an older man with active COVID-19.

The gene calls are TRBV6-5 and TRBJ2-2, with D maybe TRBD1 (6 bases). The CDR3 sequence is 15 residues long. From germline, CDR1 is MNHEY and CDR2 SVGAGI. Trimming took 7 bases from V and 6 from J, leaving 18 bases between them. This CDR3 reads CASKVGGFSAGELFF. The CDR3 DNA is TGTGCCAGCAAGGTTGGGGGCTTCTCCGCCGGGGAGCTGTTTTTT.

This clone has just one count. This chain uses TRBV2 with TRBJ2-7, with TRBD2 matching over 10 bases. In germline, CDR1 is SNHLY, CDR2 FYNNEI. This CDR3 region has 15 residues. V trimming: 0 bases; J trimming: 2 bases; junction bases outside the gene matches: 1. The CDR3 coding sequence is TGTGCCAGCAGTGAAGCTACTAGCGGGACCTACGAGCAGTACTTC. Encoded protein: CASSEATSGTYEQYF.

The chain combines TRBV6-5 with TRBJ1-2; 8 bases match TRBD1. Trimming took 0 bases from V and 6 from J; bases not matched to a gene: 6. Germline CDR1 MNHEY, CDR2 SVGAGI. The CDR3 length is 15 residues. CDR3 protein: CASSYSILTGDGYTF. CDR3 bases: TGTGCCAGCAGTTACTCGATTCTGACAGGGGATGGCTACACCTTC.

Here the CDR3 reads CASGKQGRKETQYF. The CDR3 DNA follows: TGCGCCAGCGGAAAACAGGGGAGGAAAGAGACCCAGTACTTC. This chain uses TRBV5-1 with TRBJ2-5; perhaps TRBD1 as D (7 bases). The CDR3 is 14 residues long. With 7 bases removed from V and 3 bases from J, the gap between germline ends came to 16 bases. Per germline, CDR1 SGHRS and CDR2 YFSETQ.

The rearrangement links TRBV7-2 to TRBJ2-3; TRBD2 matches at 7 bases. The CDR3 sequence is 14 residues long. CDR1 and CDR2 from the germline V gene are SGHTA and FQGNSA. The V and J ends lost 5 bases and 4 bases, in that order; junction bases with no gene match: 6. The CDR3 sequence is CASSPGLESDTQYF. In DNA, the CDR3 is TGTGCCAGCAGCCCTGGACTAGAGTCAGATACGCAGTATTTT.

CDR3 sequence reads: CASSRLGTGGDTQYF. The DNA of the CDR3 is TGTGCCAGCAGCCGTCTCGGGACAGGGGGCGATACGCAGTATTTT. V gene TRBV7-3 combines with J gene TRBJ2-3, with TRBD1 identical over 12 bases. With V trimmed by 5 bases and J by 6 bases, 6 bases remained unmatched. Germline V gene sequence: CDR1 SGHTA, CDR2 FQGTGA. The CDR3 totals 15 residues.

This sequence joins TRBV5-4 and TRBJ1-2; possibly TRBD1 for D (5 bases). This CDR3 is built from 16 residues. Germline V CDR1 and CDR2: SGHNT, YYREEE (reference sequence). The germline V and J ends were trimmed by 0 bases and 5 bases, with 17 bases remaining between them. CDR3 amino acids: CASSLATTALDYGYTF. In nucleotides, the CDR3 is TGTGCCAGCAGCTTGGCCACGACAGCCCTTGATTATGGCTACACCTTC.

CDR3 sequence reads: CASSQPGEKLFF. The CDR3 DNA follows: TGTGCCAGCAGCCAGCCGGGGGAAAAACTGTTTTTT. The chain is built from TRBV7-8 and TRBJ1-4; D not resolved. The V gene's germline CDR1 is SGHVS and CDR2 FQNEAQ. The CDR3 is made up of 12 amino acids. Trimming took off 5 bases at V and 8 bases at J, with 9 bases between the two ends.

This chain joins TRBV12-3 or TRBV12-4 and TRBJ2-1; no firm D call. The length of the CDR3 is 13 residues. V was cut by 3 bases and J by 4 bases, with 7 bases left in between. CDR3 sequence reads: CASSFGRYNEQFF. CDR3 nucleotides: TGTGCCAGCAGTTTTGGCAGATACAATGAGCAGTTCTTC.

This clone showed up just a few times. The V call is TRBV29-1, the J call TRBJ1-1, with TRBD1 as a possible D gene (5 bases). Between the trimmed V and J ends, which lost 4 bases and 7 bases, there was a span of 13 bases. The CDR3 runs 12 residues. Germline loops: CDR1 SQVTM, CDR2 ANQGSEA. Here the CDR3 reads CSVGGSNLEAFF. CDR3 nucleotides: TGCAGCGTTGGGGGCAGCAACCTTGAAGCTTTCTTT.

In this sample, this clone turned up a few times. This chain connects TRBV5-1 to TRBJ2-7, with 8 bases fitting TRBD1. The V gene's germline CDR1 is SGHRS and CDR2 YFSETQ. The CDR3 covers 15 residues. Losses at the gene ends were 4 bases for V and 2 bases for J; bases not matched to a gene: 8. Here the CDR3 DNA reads TGCGCCAGCAGCGCAGGAGGGACAGGCACCTACGAGCAGTACTTC. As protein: CASSAGGTGTYEQYF.

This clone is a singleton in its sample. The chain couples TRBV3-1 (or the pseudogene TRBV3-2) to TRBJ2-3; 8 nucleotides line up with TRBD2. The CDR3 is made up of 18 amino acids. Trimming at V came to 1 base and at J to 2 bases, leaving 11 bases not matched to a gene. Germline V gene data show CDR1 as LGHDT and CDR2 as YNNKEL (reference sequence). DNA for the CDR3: TGTGCCAGCAGCCAAGTTCTGTCGGCGGGGGGATTCACAGATACGCAGTATTTT. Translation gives CASSQVLSAGGFTDTQYF.

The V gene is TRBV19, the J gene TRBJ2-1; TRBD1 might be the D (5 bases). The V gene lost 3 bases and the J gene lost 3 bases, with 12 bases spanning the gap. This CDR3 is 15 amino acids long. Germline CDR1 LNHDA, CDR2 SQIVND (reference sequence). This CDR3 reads CASSIELGDYNEQFF. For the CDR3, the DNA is TGTGCCAGTAGTATCGAGCTAGGGGACTACAATGAGCAGTTCTTC.

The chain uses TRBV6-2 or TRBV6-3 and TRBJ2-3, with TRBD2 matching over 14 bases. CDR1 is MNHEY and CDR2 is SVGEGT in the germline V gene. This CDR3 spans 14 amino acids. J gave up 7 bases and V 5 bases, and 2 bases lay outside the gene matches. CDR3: CASSRTSGGHTQYF. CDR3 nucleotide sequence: TGTGCCAGCAGTAGGACTAGCGGGGGGCATACGCAGTATTTT.

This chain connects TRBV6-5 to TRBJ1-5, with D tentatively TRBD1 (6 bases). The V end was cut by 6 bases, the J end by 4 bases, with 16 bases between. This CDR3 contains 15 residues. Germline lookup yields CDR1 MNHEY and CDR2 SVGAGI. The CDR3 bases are TGTGCCAGCAGACAACAGGGTGGGGGAAATCAGCCCCAGCATTTT. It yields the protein CASRQQGGGNQPQHF.

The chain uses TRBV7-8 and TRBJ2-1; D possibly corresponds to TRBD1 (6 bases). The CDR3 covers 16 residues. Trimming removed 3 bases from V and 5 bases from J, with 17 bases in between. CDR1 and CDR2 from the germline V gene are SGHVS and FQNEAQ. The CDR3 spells CASSFGQNVDNNEQFF. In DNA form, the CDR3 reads TGTGCCAGCAGCTTCGGACAGAACGTCGATAACAATGAGCAGTTCTTC.

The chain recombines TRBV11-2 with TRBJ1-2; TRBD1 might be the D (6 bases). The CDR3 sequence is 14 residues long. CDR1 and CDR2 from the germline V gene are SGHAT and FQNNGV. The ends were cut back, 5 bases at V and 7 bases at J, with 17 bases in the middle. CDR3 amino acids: CASSPARGAGGYTF. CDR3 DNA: TGTGCCAGCAGCCCCGCCAGGGGAGCCGGTGGCTACACCTTC. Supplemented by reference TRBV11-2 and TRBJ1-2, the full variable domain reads EAGVAQSPRYKIIEKRQSVAFWCNPISGHATLYWYQQILGQGPKLLIQFQNNGVVDDSQLPKDRFSAERLKGVDSTLKIQPAKLEDSAVYLCASSPARGAGGYTFGSGTRLTVV.

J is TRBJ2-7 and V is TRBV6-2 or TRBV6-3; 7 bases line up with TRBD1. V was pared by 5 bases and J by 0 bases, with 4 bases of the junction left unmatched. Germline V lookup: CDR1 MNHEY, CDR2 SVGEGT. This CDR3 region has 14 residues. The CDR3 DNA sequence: TGTGCCAGCAGTCTGGGACAGAGCTCCTACGAGCAGTACTTC. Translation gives CASSLGQSSYEQYF.

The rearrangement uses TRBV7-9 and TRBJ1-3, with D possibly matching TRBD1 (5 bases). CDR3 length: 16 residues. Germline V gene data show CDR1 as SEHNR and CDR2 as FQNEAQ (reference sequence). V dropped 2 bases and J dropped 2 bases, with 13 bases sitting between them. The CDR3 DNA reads TGTGCCAGCAGCTTATTTTCCATAGGGGCTGGAAACACCATATATTTT. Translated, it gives CASSLFSIGAGNTIYF.

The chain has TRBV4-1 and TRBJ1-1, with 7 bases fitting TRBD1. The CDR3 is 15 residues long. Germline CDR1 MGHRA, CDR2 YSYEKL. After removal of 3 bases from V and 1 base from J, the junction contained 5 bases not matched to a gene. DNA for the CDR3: TGCGCCAGCAGCCATCTACAGGGGACGAACACTGAAGCTTTCTTT. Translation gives CASSHLQGTNTEAFF.

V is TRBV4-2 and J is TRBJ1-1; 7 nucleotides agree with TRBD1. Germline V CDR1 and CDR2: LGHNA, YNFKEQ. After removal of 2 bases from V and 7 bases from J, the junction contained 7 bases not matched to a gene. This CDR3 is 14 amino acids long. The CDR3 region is CASSQTGDRGEAFF. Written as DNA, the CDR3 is TGTGCCAGCAGCCAAACAGGGGATCGGGGTGAAGCTTTCTTT.

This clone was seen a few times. CDR3 residues: CASSLSVGGQGAGELFF. CDR3 DNA sequence: TGCGCCAGCAGCTTGAGCGTCGGAGGACAGGGTGCCGGGGAGCTGTTTTTT. The chain joins TRBV5-1 to TRBJ2-2, with TRBD1 identical over 8 bases. CDR1 is SGHRS, CDR2 YFSETQ, per germline. CDR3 size: 17 residues. The trim removed 1 base at V and 6 bases at J, leaving 11 bases unmatched.

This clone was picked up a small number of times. CDR3 coding DNA: TGTGCCACCAAACCCCCACCAGGGGTTAGCAATCAGCCCCAGCATTTT. Encoded protein: CATKPPPGVSNQPQHF. This chain connects TRBV19 to TRBJ1-5; weak D call: TRBD1 (6 bases). This CDR3 is 16 amino acids long. Germline V gene sequence: CDR1 LNHDA, CDR2 SQIVND (reference sequence). The germline V and J ends were trimmed by 10 bases and 0 bases, with 19 bases remaining between them.

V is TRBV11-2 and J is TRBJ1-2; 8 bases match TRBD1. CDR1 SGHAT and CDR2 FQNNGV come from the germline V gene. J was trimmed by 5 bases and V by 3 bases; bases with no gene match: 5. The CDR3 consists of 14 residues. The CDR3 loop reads CASSFSGGQYGYTF. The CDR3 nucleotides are TGTGCCAGCAGCTTTTCAGGGGGCCAATATGGCTACACCTTC.

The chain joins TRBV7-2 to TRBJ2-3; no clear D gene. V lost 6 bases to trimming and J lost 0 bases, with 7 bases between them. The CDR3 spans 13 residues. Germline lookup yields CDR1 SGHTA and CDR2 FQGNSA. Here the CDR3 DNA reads TGTGCCAGCAGTAGTCTCAGCACAGATACGCAGTATTTT. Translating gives CASSSLSTDTQYF.

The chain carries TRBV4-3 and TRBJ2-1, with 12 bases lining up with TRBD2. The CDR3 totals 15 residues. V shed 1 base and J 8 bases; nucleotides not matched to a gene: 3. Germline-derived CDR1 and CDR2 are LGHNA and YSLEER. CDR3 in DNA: TGCGCCAGCAGCCAAGCTAGCGGGGGGGAGTATGAGCAGTTCTTC. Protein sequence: CASSQASGGEYEQFF.

The CDR3: CATSDLYSNQPQHF. The CDR3 coding sequence is TGTGCCACCAGTGATTTATATAGCAATCAGCCCCAGCATTTT. This rearrangement joins TRBV24-1 to TRBJ1-5; D not certain. The CDR3 sequence is 14 residues long. V was pared by 1 base and J by 0 bases, with 3 bases between. Germline values: CDR1 KGHDR, CDR2 SFDVKD.